Sequencing of this T cell receptor beta chain was carried out in a study of T cells after yellow fever vaccination. Study as a whole: SMART-Seq v4 Ultra Low Input served to prepare low-cell-number fractions. Points from the study as a whole: Reappearing after the booster were most of the clones from primary vaccination (roughly 96% CD4, approximately 86% CD8).

Template switching with 5'RACE generated the TCR cDNA and added a universal primer site and UMIs. MiXCR, applied by TCRdb to the 5' RACE reads, yields one record per CDR3 protein. The table records around 30,000 distinct CDR3 sequences, under 6% of them present only once. The CDR3 has 15 residues. Germline V gene sequence: CDR1 LGHNA, CDR2 YSLEER. The V gene lost 0 bases and the J gene lost 2 bases, with 10 bases spanning the gap. The sample holds many counts of this clonotype. What it binds is not known. This clonotype originated in a man aged 25 to 45 who received the YFV17D yellow fever vaccine. The chain links TRBV4-3 to TRBJ1-1; D unclear. The sequences come from CD8+ T cells sorted from PBMCs, collected 10 days after the yellow fever booster vaccination. CDR3 DNA: TGCGCCAGCAGCCAAGAGGGCTTTCTTAACACTGAAGCTTTCTTT. It encodes CASSQEGFLNTEAFF.